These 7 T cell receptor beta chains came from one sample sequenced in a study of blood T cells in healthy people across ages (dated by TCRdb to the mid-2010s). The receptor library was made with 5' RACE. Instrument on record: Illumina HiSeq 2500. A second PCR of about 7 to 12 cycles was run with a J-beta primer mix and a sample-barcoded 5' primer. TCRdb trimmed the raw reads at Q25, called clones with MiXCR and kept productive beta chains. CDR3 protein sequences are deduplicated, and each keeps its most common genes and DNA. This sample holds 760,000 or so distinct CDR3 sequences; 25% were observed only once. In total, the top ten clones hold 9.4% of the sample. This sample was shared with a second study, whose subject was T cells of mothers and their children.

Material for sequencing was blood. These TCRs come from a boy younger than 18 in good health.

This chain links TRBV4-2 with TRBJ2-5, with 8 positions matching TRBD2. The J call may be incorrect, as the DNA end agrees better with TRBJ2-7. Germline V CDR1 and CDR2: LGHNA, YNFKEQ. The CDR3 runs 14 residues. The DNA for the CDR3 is TGTGCCAGCAGCCAGCGAGCGGGAGCTTACGAGCAGTACTTC. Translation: CASSQRAGAYEQYF.

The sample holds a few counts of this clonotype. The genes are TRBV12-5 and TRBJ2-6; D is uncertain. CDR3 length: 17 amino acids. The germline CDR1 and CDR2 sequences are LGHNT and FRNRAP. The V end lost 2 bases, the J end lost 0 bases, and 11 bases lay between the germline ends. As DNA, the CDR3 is TGTGCTAGTGGTTTGCCGACAAGCTCCTCTGGGGCCAACGTCCTGACTTTC. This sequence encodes CASGLPTSSSGANVLTF.

CDR3 protein: CASGLVRSVSGTGGQETQYF. DNA for the CDR3: TGTGCTAGTGGTTTGGTGAGATCGGTCTCCGGGACAGGGGGCCAAGAGACCCAGTACTTC. V usage is TRBV12-5 and J usage is TRBJ2-5; 11 nucleotides align to TRBD1. Looked up from germline, CDR1 is LGHNT and CDR2 is FRNRAP. J gave up 1 base and V 0 bases, and 13 bases lay outside the gene matches. The CDR3 extends over 20 amino acids.

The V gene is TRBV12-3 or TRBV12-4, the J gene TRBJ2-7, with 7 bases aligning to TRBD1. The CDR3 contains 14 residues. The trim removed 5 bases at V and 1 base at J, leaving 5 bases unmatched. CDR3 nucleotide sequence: TGTGCCAGCAGTCAACAGGGGATGTCCTACGAGCAGTACTTC. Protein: CASSQQGMSYEQYF.

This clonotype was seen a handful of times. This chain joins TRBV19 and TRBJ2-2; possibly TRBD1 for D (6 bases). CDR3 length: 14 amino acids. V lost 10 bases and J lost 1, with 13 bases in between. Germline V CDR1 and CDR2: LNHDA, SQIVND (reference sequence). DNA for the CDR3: TGTGCCACCAGGACAGTAAGGAACACCGGGGAGCTGTTTTTT. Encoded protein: CATRTVRNTGELFF. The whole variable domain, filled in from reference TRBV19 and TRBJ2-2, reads DGGITQSPKYLFRKEGQNVTLSCEQNLNHDAMYWYRQDPGQGLRLIYYSQIVNDFQKGDIAEGYSVSREKKESFPLTVTSAQKNPTAFYLCATRTVRNTGELFFGEGSRLTVL.

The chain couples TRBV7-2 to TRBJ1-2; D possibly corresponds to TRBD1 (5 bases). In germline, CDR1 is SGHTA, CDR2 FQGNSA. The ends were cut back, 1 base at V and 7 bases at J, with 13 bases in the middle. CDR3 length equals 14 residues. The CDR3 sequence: CASSLEPGSGGYTF. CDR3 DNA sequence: TGTGCCAGCAGCTTAGAGCCAGGGAGCGGTGGCTACACCTTC.

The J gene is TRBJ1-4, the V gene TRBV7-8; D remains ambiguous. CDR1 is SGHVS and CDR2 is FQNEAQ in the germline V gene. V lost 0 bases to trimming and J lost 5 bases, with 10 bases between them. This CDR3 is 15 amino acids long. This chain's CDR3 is CASSLAVSPNEKLFF. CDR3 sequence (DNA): TGTGCCAGCAGCTTAGCAGTTAGTCCGAATGAAAAACTGTTTTTT. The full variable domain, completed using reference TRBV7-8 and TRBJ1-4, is GAGVSQSPRYKVAKRGQDVALRCDPISGHVSLFWYQQALGQGPEFLTYFQNEAQLDKSGLPSDRFFAERPEGSVSTLKIQRTQQEDSAVYLCASSLAVSPNEKLFFGSGTQLSVL.